The 28 T cell receptor beta chains below were found in one sample sequenced in a study of cytomegalovirus exposure and HLA in healthy donors. The protocol was immunoSEQ multiplex PCR, while the TCRdb copy is restricted to in-frame clones and leaves out a portion. The table records under 85,000 clones, approximately 94% of them present only once. Sequenced: PBMCs. These receptors all come from a woman aged 18-35 years in good health and CMV-seropositive.

This chain joins TRBV10-2 and TRBJ2-1; 10 bases are a match to TRBD1. The V gene end was trimmed by 3 bases and the J gene end by 8 bases; junction bases not matched to a gene: 10. The CDR3 contains 16 residues. Germline lookup yields CDR1 WSHSY and CDR2 SAAADI. The CDR3 DNA is TGCGCCAGCAGTGAATTAACCGGGACAGGGGACGATGAGCAGTTCTTC. This encodes CASSELTGTGDDEQFF.

The chain recombines TRBV28 with TRBJ2-5, with TRBD2 as a possible D gene (5 bases). The ends were cut back, 1 base at V and 7 bases at J, with 13 bases in the middle. CDR1 and CDR2 (germline): MDHEN, SYDVKM. The CDR3 is 14 amino acids. For the CDR3, the DNA is TGTGCCAGCAGTTTATTCGGGGAAGGATTGACCCAGTACTTC. It specifies CASSLFGEGLTQYF.

J is TRBJ2-1 and V is TRBV28; 9 bases agree with TRBD2. The V segment lost 7 bases and the J segment 10 bases; nucleotides outside the gene matches: 5. Germline lookup yields CDR1 MDHEN and CDR2 SYDVKM. The CDR3 has 12 residues. The CDR3 bases are TGTGCCAGCATTAGCGGGGGATCAGAGCAGTTCTTC. Its protein is CASISGGSEQFF.

This sequence joins TRBV4-2 and TRBJ1-6; 10 nucleotides agree with TRBD1. Losses at the gene ends were 0 bases for V and 9 bases for J; bases not matched to a gene: 5. Germline-derived CDR1 and CDR2 are LGHNA and YNFKEQ. The CDR3 length is 16 residues. DNA of the CDR3: TGTGCCAGCAGCCAAGAGGAGGGACAGGGGTCTTCACCCCTCCACTTT. Translated, it gives CASSQEEGQGSSPLHF.

This chain links TRBV7-8 with TRBJ2-1, with 8 bases that match TRBD1. The CDR3 consists of 17 residues. The V segment lost 5 bases and the J segment 2 bases; nucleotides outside the gene matches: 11. Germline V lookup: CDR1 SGHVS, CDR2 FQNEAQ. CDR3 region: CASSATYRGIAYNEQFF. The CDR3 DNA is TGTGCCAGCAGCGCAACCTACAGGGGGATCGCCTACAATGAGCAGTTCTTC.

The rearrangement uses TRBV28 and TRBJ1-4, with TRBD1 identical over 9 bases. The CDR3 is 14 amino acids. Germline assignment: CDR1 MDHEN and CDR2 SYDVKM. Trimming at V came to 8 bases and at J to 5 bases, leaving 6 bases not matched to a gene. This chain's CDR3 is CASRRDRVNEKLFF. In nucleotides, the CDR3 is TGTGCCAGCCGCCGGGACAGGGTAAATGAAAAACTGTTTTTT.

J is TRBJ2-7 and V is TRBV30; 12 bases line up with TRBD2. There are 15 residues in the CDR3. CDR1 and CDR2 (germline): GTSNPN, SVGIG (reference sequence). The J segment lost 5 bases and the V segment lost 5 bases, leaving 10 bases of the junction unmatched. The CDR3 DNA is TGTGCCTGGGATGGGGGTTCTAGCGGGAGGGACGAGCAGTACTTC. Its protein is CAWDGGSSGRDEQYF.

This chain joins TRBV4-3 and TRBJ1-2; D possibly corresponds to TRBD1 (6 bases). This CDR3 has 16 residues. The V end lost 0 bases, the J end lost 5 bases, and 16 bases lay between the germline ends. The germline gives CDR1 LGHNA, CDR2 YSLEER. CDR3 nucleotides: TGCGCCAGCAGCCAAGATCTCCGGGGAGGGGGTTATGGCTACACCTTC. Residues: CASSQDLRGGGYGYTF.

The rearrangement joins TRBV6-1 to TRBJ1-1; 7 nucleotides align to TRBD1. CDR3 length equals 13 residues. J gave up 3 bases and V 10 bases, and 8 bases lay outside the gene matches. From germline, CDR1 is MNHNS and CDR2 SASEGT. CDR3 region: CATSTGTYTEAFF. CDR3 bases: TGTGCCACCTCGACAGGGACGTACACTGAAGCTTTCTTT.

This clone was observed once. The chain uses TRBV5-1 and TRBJ2-1, with TRBD2 matching 10 bases. Germline loops: CDR1 SGHRS, CDR2 YFSETQ. Germline trimming cut 4 bases from V and 5 bases from J; bases unmatched to any gene: 6. This CDR3 spans 15 amino acids. The CDR3 DNA reads TGCGCCAGCAGCCCTGGACTAGCGGTAAACAATGAGCAGTTCTTC. This translates into CASSPGLAVNNEQFF.

The chain recombines TRBV19 with TRBJ2-6, with a tentative D call TRBD2 (6 bases). Trimming took 3 bases from V and 1 from J, leaving 7 bases between them. Germline lookup yields CDR1 LNHDA and CDR2 SQIVND (reference sequence). The CDR3 extends over 15 amino acids. The CDR3 bases are TGTGCCAGTAGTATCGGAGGGTCTGGGGCCAACGTCCTGACTTTC. Translating gives CASSIGGSGANVLTF.

The chain carries TRBV6-6 and TRBJ1-6; maybe TRBD1 (6 bases). CDR3 length: 15 amino acids. In germline, CDR1 is MNHNY, CDR2 SVGAGI (reference sequence). Trimming removed 5 bases at V and 8 bases at J, with 16 bases between. The chain's CDR3 is CASSPIGGRDSPLHF. CDR3 nucleotide sequence: TGTGCCAGCAGTCCAATTGGGGGCCGGGATTCACCCCTCCACTTT.

The CDR3 reads CASSGTGTQEPQHF. The CDR3 coding sequence is TGTGCCAGCAGCGGGACAGGGACTCAAGAGCCCCAGCATTTT. The chain is built from TRBV6-1 and TRBJ1-5; 9 bases are a match to TRBD1. The junction had 8 bases not matched to a gene; V was cut back by 6 bases and J by 8 bases. Germline V gene sequence: CDR1 MNHNS, CDR2 SASEGT. This CDR3 spans 14 amino acids.

The gene calls are TRBV2 and TRBJ2-1; TRBD2 matches 7 bases. After removal of 4 bases from V and 6 bases from J, the junction contained 9 bases not matched to a gene. The CDR3 has 15 residues. In germline, CDR1 is SNHLY, CDR2 FYNNEI. The CDR3: CASSGRTSAGNEQFF. CDR3 nucleotides: TGTGCCAGCAGTGGAAGGACTAGTGCGGGCAATGAGCAGTTCTTC. The whole variable domain, filled in from reference TRBV2 and TRBJ2-1, reads EPEVTQTPSHQVTQMGQEVILRCVPISNHLYFYWYRQILGQKVEFLVSFYNNEISEKSEIFDDQFSVERPDGSNFTLKIRSTKLEDSAMYFCASSGRTSAGNEQFFGPGTRLTVL.

J is TRBJ1-2 and V is TRBV19; D unclear. The CDR3 runs to 15 residues. Deletions cut 7 bases from V and 7 bases from J, with 22 bases between. Germline loops: CDR1 LNHDA, CDR2 SQIVND (reference sequence). The CDR3 sequence: CASMPGSHPSSGYTF. CDR3 sequence (DNA): TGTGCCAGTATGCCGGGGTCCCACCCGAGCAGTGGCTACACCTTC.

The V and J genes are TRBV30 and TRBJ2-7; possible D gene TRBD1, 6 bases. Germline assignment: CDR1 GTSNPN and CDR2 SVGIG (reference sequence). This CDR3 contains 14 residues. V was trimmed by 0 bases and J by 2 bases, leaving 11 bases between them. The CDR3 here is CAWSVNRDPYEQYF. The CDR3 DNA follows: TGTGCCTGGAGTGTCAACAGGGACCCCTACGAGCAGTACTTC.

The genes are TRBV7-9 and TRBJ2-1, with 12 nucleotides matching TRBD1. This CDR3 region has 18 residues. Trimming at V came to 5 bases and at J to 3 bases, leaving 11 bases not matched to a gene. Germline CDR1 reads SEHNR; CDR2 reads FQNEAQ (reference sequence). CDR3 in amino acids: CASSLPWGQGANYNEQFF. The CDR3, as DNA: TGTGCCAGCAGCCTACCATGGGGACAGGGGGCTAACTACAATGAGCAGTTCTTC.

This clone was recorded once. The J gene is TRBJ2-1, the V gene TRBV6-5; 7 nucleotides match TRBD1. Trimming removed 0 bases from V and 6 bases from J; junction bases left unmatched: 5. CDR1 is MNHEY, CDR2 SVGAGI, per germline. The length of the CDR3 is 15 residues. CDR3 DNA sequence: TGTGCCAGCAGTTACTCTCGGGCAGGGGGCAATGAGCAGTTCTTC. This encodes CASSYSRAGGNEQFF.

The chain carries TRBV19 and TRBJ1-5; D is undetermined. V was pared by 3 bases and J by 4 bases, with 7 bases between. The V gene's germline CDR1 is LNHDA and CDR2 SQIVND (reference sequence). CDR3 size: 13 residues. This CDR3 reads CASSIGVNQPQHF. CDR3 bases: TGTGCCAGTAGTATCGGAGTAAATCAGCCCCAGCATTTT.

This chain joins TRBV18 and TRBJ1-1; TRBD1 might be the D (5 bases). CDR3 length: 14 amino acids. Trimming shortened V by 1 base and J by 0 bases, and 6 bases separated the two germline ends. The germline gives CDR1 KGHSH, CDR2 LQKENI. CDR3 DNA: TGTGCCAGCTCACCACGGGACTTGAACACTGAAGCTTTCTTT. Translating it yields CASSPRDLNTEAFF.

The chain has TRBV19 and TRBJ1-2, with no clear D. Trimming stripped 5 bases from V and 8 bases from J, with 27 bases between. CDR3 length: 17 residues. Germline V gives CDR1 LNHDA, CDR2 SQIVND (reference sequence). CDR3: CASSAAGASFGFRGYTF. In nucleotides, the CDR3 is TGTGCCAGTAGTGCAGCGGGCGCCAGCTTTGGTTTTCGGGGCTACACCTTC.

Here the CDR3 reads CSVEGQIYGYTF. CDR3 nucleotide sequence: TGCAGCGTTGAAGGGCAGATCTATGGCTACACCTTC. The genes are TRBV29-1 and TRBJ1-2; the D is unclear. Germline-derived CDR1 and CDR2 are SQVTM and ANQGSEA. Trimming cost V 1 base and J 4 bases, with 7 bases left between them. The length of the CDR3 is 12 residues.

V usage is TRBV11-3 and J usage is TRBJ1-1, with a weak D call TRBD1 (5 bases). Trimming pared 3 bases from V and 3 bases from J, leaving 8 bases between. Germline assignment: CDR1 SGHNT and CDR2 YENEEA. The CDR3 runs to 13 residues. The CDR3 here is CASSFSGHTEAFF. The CDR3 bases are TGTGCCAGCAGCTTTTCAGGGCACACTGAAGCTTTCTTT.

V usage is TRBV11-2 and J usage is TRBJ2-7; TRBD1 matches 8 bases. There are 12 residues in the CDR3. V lost 5 bases to trimming and J lost 7 bases; unmatched junction nucleotides: 4. Germline assignment: CDR1 SGHAT and CDR2 FQNNGV. The CDR3 DNA reads as TGTGCCAGCAGCCAGGGGGCAGGGGAGCAGTACTTC. This sequence encodes CASSQGAGEQYF.

V usage is TRBV6-5 and J usage is TRBJ1-1; possible D gene TRBD1, 6 bases. Trimming took 6 bases from V and 0 from J, leaving 11 bases between them. CDR1 MNHEY and CDR2 SVGAGI come from the germline V gene. This CDR3 comprises 14 residues. The CDR3 DNA is TGTGCCAGCAGAAGGGGGTCCATGAACACTGAAGCTTTCTTT. This sequence encodes CASRRGSMNTEAFF.

The J gene is TRBJ2-1, the V gene TRBV30, with 10 bases identical to TRBD2. The germline gives CDR1 GTSNPN, CDR2 SVGIG (reference sequence). V dropped 3 bases and J dropped 4; count of bases not matched to a gene: 6. This CDR3 region has 15 residues. This chain's CDR3 is CAWSIAGGSYNEQFF. DNA of the CDR3: TGTGCCTGGAGCATAGCGGGGGGCTCGTACAATGAGCAGTTCTTC.

This rearrangement joins TRBV7-2 to TRBJ1-2, with 7 bases that match TRBD1. CDR3 size: 15 residues. Losses at the gene ends were 2 bases for V and 6 bases for J; bases not matched to a gene: 9. Germline V CDR1 and CDR2: SGHTA, FQGNSA. The CDR3 region is CASSLYRQGKDGYTF. CDR3 nucleotide sequence: TGTGCCAGCAGCTTATACCGACAGGGAAAAGATGGCTACACCTTC.

The J gene is TRBJ1-5, the V gene TRBV2; D gene ambiguous. Germline CDR1 and CDR2: SNHLY and FYNNEI. Trimming removed 0 bases at V and 6 bases at J, with 3 bases between. The CDR3 has 12 amino acids. The CDR3 nucleotides read TGTGCCAGCAGTGAAGCCGGTCAGCCCCAGCATTTT. Translated: CASSEAGQPQHF.